This TCR beta chain was observed in a study of radiation and T cells in renal cell carcinoma. Points on this clone: Its specificity is not known.

Study-level findings and limits: Top tumor clonotypes rose in blood 2 weeks post-radiation, then contracted.

The repertoire was sequenced with immunoSEQ multiplex PCR; TCRdb's copy has only in-frame clones and lacks some. The sample has roughly 150,000 clones, approximately 86% seen once; the top ten hold approximately 12%. Indicated time point: blood 2 weeks post-SBRT. Noted treatment: 15 Gy SBRT to primary tumor, nephrectomy 4 weeks later. Clear cell pathology was present in this patient's renal cell carcinoma. Germline CDR1 reads MNHNS; CDR2 reads SASEGT. The CDR3 contains 15 residues. Trimming cost V 4 bases and J 2 bases; bases outside gene matches: 5. Sample: blood, taken from a patient whose treatment included radiotherapy and nephrectomy. The clonotype comes from a woman between 50 and 59 years old with renal cell carcinoma. V usage is TRBV6-1 and J usage is TRBJ1-2, with 9 bases lining up with TRBD1. The CDR3 here is CASSVDDRGNYGYTF. In DNA, the CDR3 is TGTGCCAGCAGTGTAGACGACAGGGGGAACTATGGCTACACCTTC.